One T cell receptor (beta chain) is described in this entry. What it binds is not known. Method: immunoSEQ multiplex PCR; TCRdb's copy keeps in-frame clones and lacks some. The sample lists about 36,000 clones; less than 95% were seen once. The data were obtained in a study of graft-versus-host responses after intestinal transplantation. Study summary: Transplant recipients had multivisceral, liver-intestinal, or isolated intestinal grafts.

The sample here was unstimulated CD4+ T cells sorted from spleen or lymph node cells, taken before transplant. This receptor was taken from a human donor who was the organ donor for an intestinal transplant.

CDR3 residues: CASSLLALAFDGTDTQYF. As DNA, the CDR3 is TGCGCCAGCAGTCTGCTGGCTTTGGCATTCGATGGCACAGATACGCAGTATTTT. This chain links TRBV23-1 with TRBJ2-3; the D is unclear. TRBV23-1 is an ORF for which the function is uncertain. V shed 4 bases and J shed 1 base, with 21 bases lying between them. The CDR3 covers 18 residues.